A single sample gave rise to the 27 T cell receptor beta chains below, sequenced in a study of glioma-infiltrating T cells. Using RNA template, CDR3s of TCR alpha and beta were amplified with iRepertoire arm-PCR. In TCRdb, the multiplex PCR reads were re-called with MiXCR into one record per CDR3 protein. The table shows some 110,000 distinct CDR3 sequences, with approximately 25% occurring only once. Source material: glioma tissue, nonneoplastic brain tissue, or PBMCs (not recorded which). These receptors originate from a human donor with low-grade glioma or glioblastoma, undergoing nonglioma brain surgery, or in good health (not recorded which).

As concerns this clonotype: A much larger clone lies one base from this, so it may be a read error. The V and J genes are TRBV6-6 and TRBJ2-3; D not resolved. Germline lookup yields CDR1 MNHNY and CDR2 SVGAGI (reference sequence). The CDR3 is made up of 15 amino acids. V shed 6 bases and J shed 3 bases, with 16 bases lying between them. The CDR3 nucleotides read TGTGCCAGCAGGACCCAGGCAGGCTTGACAGATACGCAGTATTTT. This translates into CASRTQAGLTDTQYF.

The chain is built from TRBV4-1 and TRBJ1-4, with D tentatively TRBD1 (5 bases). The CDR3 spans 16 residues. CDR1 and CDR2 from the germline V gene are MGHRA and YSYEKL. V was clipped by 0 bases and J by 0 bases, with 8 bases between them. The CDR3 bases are TGCGCCAGCAGCCAAGAAGGGGCAGCAACTAATGAAAAACTGTTTTTT. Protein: CASSQEGAATNEKLFF.

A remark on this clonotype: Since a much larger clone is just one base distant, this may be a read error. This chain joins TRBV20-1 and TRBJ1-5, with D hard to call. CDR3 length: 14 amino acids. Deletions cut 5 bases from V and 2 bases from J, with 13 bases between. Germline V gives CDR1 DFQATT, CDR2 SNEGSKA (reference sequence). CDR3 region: CSASDTEGNQPQHF. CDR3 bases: TGCAGTGCTTCCGACACGGAGGGCAATCAGCCCCAGCATTTT.

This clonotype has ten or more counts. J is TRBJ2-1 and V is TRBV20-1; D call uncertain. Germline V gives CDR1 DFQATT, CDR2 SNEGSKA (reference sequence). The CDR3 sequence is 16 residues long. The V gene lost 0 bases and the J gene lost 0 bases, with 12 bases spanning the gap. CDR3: CSARDPATSSYNEQFF. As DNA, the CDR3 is TGCAGTGCTAGAGATCCTGCGACCAGCTCCTACAATGAGCAGTTCTTC.

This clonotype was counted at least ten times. CDR3 in amino acids: CASSLGQGRGNTGELFF. The CDR3 DNA sequence: TGTGCCAGCAGCTTAGGTCAGGGACGGGGGAACACCGGGGAGCTGTTTTTT. This chain links TRBV7-2 with TRBJ2-2; tentatively, D is TRBD1 or TRBD2 (5 bases each). CDR1 and CDR2 from the germline V gene are SGHTA and FQGNSA. V lost 1 base, J lost 1 base, and 13 bases lay in between. The CDR3 has 17 residues.

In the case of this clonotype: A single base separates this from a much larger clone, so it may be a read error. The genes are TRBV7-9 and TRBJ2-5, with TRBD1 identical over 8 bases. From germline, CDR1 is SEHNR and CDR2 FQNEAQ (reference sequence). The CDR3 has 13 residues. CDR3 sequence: CASSGQGNETKYF. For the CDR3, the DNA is TGTGCCAGCAGCGGACAGGGTAACGAGACCAAGTACTTC. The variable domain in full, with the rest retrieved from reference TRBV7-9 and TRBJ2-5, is DTGVSQNPRHKITKRGQNVTFRCDPISEHNRLYWYRQTLGQGPEFLTYFQNEAQLEKSRLLSDRFSAERPKGSFSTLEIQRTEQGDSAMYLCASSGQGNETKYFGPGTRLLVL.

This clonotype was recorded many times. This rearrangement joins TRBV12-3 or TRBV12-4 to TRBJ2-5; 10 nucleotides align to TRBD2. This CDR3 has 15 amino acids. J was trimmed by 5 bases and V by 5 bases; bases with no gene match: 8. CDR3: CASSPYSTSGETQYF. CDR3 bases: TGTGCCAGCAGTCCCTACTCGACTAGCGGGGAGACCCAGTACTTC.

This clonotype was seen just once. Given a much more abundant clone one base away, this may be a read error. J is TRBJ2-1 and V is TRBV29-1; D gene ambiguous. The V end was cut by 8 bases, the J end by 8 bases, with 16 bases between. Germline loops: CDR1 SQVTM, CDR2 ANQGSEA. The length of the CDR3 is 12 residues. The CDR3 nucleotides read TGCAGCTCAACGAAGGTTTGGGATGAGCAGTTCTTC. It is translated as CSSTKVWDEQFF.

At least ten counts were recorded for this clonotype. CDR3 in DNA: TGCGCCAGCAGCTCCGCAGGGGGCGCGGGTAATGAGCAGTTCTTC. Translated, it gives CASSSAGGAGNEQFF. The V and J genes are TRBV5-1 and TRBJ2-1, with TRBD1 matching over 8 bases. Germline CDR1 is SGHRS and CDR2 is YFSETQ. The CDR3 length is 15 residues. V trimming: 3 bases; J trimming: 7 bases; junction bases outside the gene matches: 9.

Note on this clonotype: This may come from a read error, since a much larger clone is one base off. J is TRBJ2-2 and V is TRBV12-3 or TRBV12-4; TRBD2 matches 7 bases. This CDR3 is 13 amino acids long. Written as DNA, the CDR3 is TGTGCCAGCAGCATGATGAGAAGCGGGGATCTGTTTTTT. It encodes CASSMMRSGDLFF.

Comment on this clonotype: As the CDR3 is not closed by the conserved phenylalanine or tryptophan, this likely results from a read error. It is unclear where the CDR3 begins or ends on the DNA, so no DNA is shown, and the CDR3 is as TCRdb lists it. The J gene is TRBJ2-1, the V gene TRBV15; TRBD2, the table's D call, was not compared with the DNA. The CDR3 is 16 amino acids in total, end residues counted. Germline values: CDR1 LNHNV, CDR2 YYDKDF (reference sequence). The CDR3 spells CATSRPPSGAYNEKFL.

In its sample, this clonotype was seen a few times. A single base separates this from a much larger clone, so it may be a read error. The CDR3 loop is CASSGQGEETQYF. CDR3 in DNA: TGTGCCAGCAGCGGACAGGGGGAAGAGACCCAGTACTTC. The chain uses TRBV6-4 and TRBJ2-5; 10 nucleotides line up with TRBD1. The trim removed 6 bases at V and 3 bases at J, leaving 1 base unmatched. The germline V gene has CDR1 MRHNA and CDR2 SNTAGT. The CDR3 spans 13 residues.

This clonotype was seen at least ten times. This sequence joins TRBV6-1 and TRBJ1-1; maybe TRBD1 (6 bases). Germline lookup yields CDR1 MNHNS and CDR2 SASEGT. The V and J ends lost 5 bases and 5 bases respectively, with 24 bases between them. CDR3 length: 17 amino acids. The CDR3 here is CASSFTGSEGVVTEAFF. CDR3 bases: TGTGCCAGCAGTTTCACAGGGTCGGAGGGCGTGGTGACTGAAGCTTTCTTT.

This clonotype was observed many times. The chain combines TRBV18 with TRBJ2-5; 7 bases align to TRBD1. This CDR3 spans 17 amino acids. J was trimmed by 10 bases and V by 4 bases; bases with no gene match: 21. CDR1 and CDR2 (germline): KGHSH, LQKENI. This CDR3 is CASSLVPPPGQAQIQYF. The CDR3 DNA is TGTGCCAGCTCACTTGTTCCGCCTCCTGGACAGGCCCAAATCCAGTACTTC.

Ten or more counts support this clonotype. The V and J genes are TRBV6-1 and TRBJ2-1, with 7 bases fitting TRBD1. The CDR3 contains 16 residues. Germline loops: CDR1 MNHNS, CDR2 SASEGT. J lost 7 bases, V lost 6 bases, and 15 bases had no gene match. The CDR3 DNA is TGTGCCAGCAGGAATAATCGACAGGGCGTGCGGAATGAGCAGTTCTTC. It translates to CASRNNRQGVRNEQFF.

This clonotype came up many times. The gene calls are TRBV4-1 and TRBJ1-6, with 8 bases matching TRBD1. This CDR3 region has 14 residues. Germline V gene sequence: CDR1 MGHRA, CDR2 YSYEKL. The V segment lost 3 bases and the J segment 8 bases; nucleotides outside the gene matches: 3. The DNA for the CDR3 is TGCGCCAGCAGCCAGACAGGGGTTTATTCACCCCTCCACTTT. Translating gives CASSQTGVYSPLHF.

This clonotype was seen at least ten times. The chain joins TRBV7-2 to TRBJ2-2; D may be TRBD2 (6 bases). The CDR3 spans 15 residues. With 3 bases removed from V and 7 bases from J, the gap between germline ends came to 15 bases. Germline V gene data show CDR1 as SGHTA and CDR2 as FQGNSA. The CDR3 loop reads CASSFSPGEVGELFF. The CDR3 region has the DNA TGTGCCAGCAGCTTTTCCCCGGGAGAGGTCGGGGAGCTGTTTTTT.

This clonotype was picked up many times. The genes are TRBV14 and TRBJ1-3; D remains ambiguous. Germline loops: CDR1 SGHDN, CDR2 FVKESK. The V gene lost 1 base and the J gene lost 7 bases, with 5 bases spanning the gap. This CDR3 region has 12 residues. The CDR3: CASSQAWNTIYF. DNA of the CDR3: TGTGCCAGCAGCCAAGCGTGGAACACCATATATTTT. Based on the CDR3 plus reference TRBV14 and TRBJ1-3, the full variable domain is EAGVTQFPSHSVIEKGQTVTLRCDPISGHDNLYWYRRVMGKEIKFLLHFVKESKQDESGMPNNRFLAERTGGTYSTLKVQPAELEDSGVYFCASSQAWNTIYFGEGSWLTVV.

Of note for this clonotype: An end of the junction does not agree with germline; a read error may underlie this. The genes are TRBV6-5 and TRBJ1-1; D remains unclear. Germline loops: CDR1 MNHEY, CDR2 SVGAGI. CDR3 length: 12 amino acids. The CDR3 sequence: CASGYSPREAFF. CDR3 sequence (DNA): TGTGCCAGCGGTTACTCACCTCGTGAAGCTTTCTTT.

The chain's CDR3 is CAINDRPPVDEQYF. In DNA, the CDR3 is TGTGCCATCAACGACAGGCCCCCGGTTGACGAGCAGTACTTC. V is TRBV10-3 and J is TRBJ2-7; tentatively, D is TRBD1 (6 bases). Germline V lookup: CDR1 ENHRY, CDR2 SYGVKD. Trimming took 7 bases from V and 5 from J, leaving 18 bases between them. The CDR3 length is 14 residues.

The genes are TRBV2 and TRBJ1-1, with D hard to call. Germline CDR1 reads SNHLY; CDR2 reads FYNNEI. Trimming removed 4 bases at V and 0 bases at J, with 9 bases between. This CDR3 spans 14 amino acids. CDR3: CASSVGFMNTEAFF. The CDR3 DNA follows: TGTGCCAGCAGTGTCGGCTTCATGAACACTGAAGCTTTCTTT. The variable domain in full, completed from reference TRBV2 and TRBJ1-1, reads EPEVTQTPSHQVTQMGQEVILRCVPISNHLYFYWYRQILGQKVEFLVSFYNNEISEKSEIFDDQFSVERPDGSNFTLKIRSTKLEDSAMYFCASSVGFMNTEAFFGQGTRLTVV.

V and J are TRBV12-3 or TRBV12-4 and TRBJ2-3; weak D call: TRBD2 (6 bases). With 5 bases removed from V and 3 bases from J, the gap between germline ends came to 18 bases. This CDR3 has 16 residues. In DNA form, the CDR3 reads TGTGCCAGCAGTACCCTGGTGGGAGGTTTGACAGATACGCAGTATTTT. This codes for CASSTLVGGLTDTQYF.

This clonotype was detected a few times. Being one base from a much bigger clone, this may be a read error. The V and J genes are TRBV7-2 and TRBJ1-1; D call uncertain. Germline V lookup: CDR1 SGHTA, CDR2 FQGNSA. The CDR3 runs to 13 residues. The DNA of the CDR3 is TGTCCCAGCAGCTTAGTTGAGAACACTGAAGCTTTCTTT. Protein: CPSSLVENTEAFF. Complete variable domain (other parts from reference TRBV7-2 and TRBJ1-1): GAGVSQSPSNKVTEKGKDVELRCDPISGHTALYWYRQSLGQGLEFLIYFQGNSAPDKSGLPSDRFSAERTGGSVSTLTIQRTQQEDSAVYLCPSSLVENTEAFFGQGTRLTVV.

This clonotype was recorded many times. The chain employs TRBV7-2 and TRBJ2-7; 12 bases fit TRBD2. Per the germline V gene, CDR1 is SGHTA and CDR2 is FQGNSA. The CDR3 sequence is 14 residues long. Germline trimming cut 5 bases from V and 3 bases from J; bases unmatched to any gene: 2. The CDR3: CASSTSGRLYEQYF. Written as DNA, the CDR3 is TGTGCCAGCAGCACTAGCGGGAGGCTCTACGAGCAGTACTTC.

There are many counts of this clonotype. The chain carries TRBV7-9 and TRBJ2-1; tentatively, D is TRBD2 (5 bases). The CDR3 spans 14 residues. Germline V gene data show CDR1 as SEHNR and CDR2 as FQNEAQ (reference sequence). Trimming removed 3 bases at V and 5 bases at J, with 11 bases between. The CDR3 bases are TGTGCCAGCAGCTTGCGGGTTATGGACAATGAGCAGTTCTTC. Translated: CASSLRVMDNEQFF.

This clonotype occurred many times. CDR3 nucleotide sequence: TGTGCCACCGGGTCCAAGGAAATGAACACTGAAGCTTTCTTT. This codes for CATGSKEMNTEAFF. V usage is TRBV7-9 and J usage is TRBJ1-1; no clear D. The germline V gene has CDR1 SEHNR and CDR2 FQNEAQ (reference sequence). CDR3 length: 14 amino acids. Trimming removed 10 bases at V and 0 bases at J, with 15 bases between.

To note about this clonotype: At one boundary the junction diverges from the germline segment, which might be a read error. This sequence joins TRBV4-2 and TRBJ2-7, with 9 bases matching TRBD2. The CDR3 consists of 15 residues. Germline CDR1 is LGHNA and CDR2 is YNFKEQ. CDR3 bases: TGTGCCAGCAGACAAAGACTAGCGGAGTCCTACGAGCAATACTTC. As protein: CASRQRLAESYEQYF.